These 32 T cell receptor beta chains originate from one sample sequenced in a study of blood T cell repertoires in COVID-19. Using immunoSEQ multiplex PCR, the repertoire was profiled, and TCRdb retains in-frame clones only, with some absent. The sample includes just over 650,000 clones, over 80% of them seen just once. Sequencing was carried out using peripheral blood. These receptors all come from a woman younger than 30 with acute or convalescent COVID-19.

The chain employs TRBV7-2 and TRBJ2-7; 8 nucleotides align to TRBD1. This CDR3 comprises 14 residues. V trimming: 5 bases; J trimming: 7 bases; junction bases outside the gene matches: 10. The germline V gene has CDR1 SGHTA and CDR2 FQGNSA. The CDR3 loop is CASSPDRGKREQYF. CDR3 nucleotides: TGTGCCAGCAGCCCAGACAGGGGTAAGAGGGAGCAGTACTTC. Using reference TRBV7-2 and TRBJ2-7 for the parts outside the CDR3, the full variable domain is GAGVSQSPSNKVTEKGKDVELRCDPISGHTALYWYRQSLGQGLEFLIYFQGNSAPDKSGLPSDRFSAERTGGSVSTLTIQRTQQEDSAVYLCASSPDRGKREQYFGPGTRLTVT.

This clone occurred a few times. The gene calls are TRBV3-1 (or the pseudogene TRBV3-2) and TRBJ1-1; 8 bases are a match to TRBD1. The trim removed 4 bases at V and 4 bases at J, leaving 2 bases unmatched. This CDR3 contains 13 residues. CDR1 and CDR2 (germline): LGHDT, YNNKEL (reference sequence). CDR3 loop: CASSLGQGTEAFF. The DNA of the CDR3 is TGTGCCAGCAGCCTAGGACAGGGCACTGAAGCTTTCTTT.

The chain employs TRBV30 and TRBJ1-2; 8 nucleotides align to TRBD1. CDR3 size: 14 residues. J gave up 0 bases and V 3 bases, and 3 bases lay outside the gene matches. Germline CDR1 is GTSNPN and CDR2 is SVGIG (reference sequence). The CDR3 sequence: CAWRGTGANYGYTF. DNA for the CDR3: TGTGCCTGGAGGGGGACAGGAGCTAACTATGGCTACACCTTC.

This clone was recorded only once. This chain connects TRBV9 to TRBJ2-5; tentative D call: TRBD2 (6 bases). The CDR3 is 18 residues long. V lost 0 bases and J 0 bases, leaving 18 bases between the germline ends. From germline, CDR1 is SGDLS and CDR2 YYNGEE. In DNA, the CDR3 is TGTGCCAGCAGCGTAGGTGAATGGCGGGGTACGTACCAAGAGACCCAGTACTTC. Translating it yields CASSVGEWRGTYQETQYF. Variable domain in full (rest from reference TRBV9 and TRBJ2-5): DSGVTQTPKHLITATGQRVTLRCSPRSGDLSVYWYQQSLDQGLQFLIQYYNGEERAKGNILERFSAQQFPDLHSELNLSSLELGDSALYFCASSVGEWRGTYQETQYFGPGTRLLVL.

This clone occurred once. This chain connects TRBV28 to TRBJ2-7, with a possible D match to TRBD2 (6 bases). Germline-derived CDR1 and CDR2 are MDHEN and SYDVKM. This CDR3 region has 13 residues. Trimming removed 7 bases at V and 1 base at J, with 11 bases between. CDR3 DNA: TGTGCCAGCACCCGGGACTTTTCCTACGAGCAGTACTTC. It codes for CASTRDFSYEQYF.

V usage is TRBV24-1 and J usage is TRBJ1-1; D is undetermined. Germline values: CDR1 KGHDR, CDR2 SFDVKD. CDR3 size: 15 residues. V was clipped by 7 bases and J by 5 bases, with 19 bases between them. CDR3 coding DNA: TGTGCCACCAGCCTGGTGAGGGTACGAGAGACTGAAGCTTTCTTT. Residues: CATSLVRVRETEAFF.

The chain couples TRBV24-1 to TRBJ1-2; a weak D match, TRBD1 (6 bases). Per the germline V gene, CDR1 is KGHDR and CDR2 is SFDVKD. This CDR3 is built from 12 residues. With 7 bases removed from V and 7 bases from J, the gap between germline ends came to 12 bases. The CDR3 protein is CATSRGLGGYTF. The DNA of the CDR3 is TGTGCCACCAGCAGGGGCCTGGGTGGCTACACCTTC.

The CDR3 DNA sequence: TGCGCCAGCAGCATAACAGGGGCGACCTACGAGCAGTACTTC. It encodes CASSITGATYEQYF. V is TRBV4-1 and J is TRBJ2-7; 7 nucleotides align to TRBD1. The length of the CDR3 is 14 residues. Germline V gene data show CDR1 as MGHRA and CDR2 as YSYEKL. Trimming removed 5 bases from V and 2 bases from J; junction bases left unmatched: 6.

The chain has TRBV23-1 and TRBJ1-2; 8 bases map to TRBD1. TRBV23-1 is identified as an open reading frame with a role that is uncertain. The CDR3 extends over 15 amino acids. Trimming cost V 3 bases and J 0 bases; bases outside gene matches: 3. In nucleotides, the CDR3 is TGCGCCAGCAGTCATACGACAGGGGCTAACTATGGCTACACCTTC. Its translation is CASSHTTGANYGYTF.

In DNA, the CDR3 is TGTGCCAGCAGTTACTCTAAGCTCTCTGGAAACACCATATATTTT. This encodes CASSYSKLSGNTIYF. The genes are TRBV6-5 and TRBJ1-3; D unresolved. This CDR3 region has 15 residues. Trimming shortened V by 0 bases and J by 0 bases, and 6 bases separated the two germline ends. CDR1 MNHEY and CDR2 SVGAGI come from the germline V gene.

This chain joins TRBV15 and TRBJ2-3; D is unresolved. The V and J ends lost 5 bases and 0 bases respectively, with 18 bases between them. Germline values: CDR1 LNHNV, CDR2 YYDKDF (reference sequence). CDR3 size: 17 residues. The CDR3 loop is CATSPQVASASTDTQYF. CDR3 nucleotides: TGTGCCACCAGCCCCCAGGTGGCGAGTGCTAGCACAGATACGCAGTATTTT.

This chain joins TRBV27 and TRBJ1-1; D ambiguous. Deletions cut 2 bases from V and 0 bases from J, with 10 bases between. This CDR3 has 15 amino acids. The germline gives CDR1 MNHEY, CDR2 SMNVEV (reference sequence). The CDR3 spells CASSLGQLMNTEAFF. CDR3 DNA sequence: TGTGCCAGCAGTTTAGGGCAGCTAATGAACACTGAAGCTTTCTTT.

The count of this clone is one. CDR3 in amino acids: CASSRGGWDAGYTF. The CDR3 nucleotides are TGTGCCAGCAGTAGAGGAGGGTGGGATGCTGGCTACACCTTC. J is TRBJ1-2 and V is TRBV9, with D unclear. CDR1 is SGDLS and CDR2 is YYNGEE in the germline V gene. CDR3 length: 14 residues. The V gene lost 5 bases and the J gene lost 7 bases, with 18 bases spanning the gap.

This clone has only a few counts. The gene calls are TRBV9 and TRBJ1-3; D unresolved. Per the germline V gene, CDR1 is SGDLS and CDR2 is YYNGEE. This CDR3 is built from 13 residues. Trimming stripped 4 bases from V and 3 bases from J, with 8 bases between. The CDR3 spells CASSTIGGNTIYF. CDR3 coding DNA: TGTGCCAGCAGCACTATCGGTGGAAACACCATATATTTT.

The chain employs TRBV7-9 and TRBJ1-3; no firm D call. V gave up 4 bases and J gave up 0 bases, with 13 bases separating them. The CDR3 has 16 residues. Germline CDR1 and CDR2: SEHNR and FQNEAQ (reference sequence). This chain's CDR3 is CASSSPQDNSGNTIYF. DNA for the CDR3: TGTGCCAGCAGCTCGCCTCAGGATAACTCTGGAAACACCATATATTTT.

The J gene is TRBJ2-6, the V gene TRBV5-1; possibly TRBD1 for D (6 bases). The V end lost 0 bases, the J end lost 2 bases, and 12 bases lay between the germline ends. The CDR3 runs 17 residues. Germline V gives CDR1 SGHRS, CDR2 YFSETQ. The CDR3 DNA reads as TGCGCCAGCAGCTTGGGTCAGGGGAGAACTGGGGCCAACGTCCTGACTTTC. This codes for CASSLGQGRTGANVLTF.

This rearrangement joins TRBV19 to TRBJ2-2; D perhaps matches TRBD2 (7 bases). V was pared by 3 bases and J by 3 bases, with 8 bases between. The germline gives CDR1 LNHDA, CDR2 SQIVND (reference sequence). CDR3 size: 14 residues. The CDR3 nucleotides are TGTGCCAGTAGTATGGGGGGGCACACCGGGGAGCTGTTTTTT. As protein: CASSMGGHTGELFF.

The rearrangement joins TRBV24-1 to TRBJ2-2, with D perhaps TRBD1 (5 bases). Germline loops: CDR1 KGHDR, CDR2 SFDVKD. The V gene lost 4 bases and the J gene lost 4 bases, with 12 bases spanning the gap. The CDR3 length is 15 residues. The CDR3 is CATSDPPGSTGELFF. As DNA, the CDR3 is TGTGCCACCAGTGACCCCCCAGGGTCCACCGGGGAGCTGTTTTTT.

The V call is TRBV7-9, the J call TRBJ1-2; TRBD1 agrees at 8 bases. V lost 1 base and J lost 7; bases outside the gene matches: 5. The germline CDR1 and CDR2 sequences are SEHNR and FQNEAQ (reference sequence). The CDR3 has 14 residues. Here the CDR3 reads CASSLGSGGGGYTF. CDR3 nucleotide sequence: TGTGCCAGCAGCTTAGGATCAGGGGGCGGTGGCTACACCTTC. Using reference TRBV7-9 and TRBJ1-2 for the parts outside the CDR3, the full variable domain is DTGVSQNPRHKITKRGQNVTFRCDPISEHNRLYWYRQTLGQGPEFLTYFQNEAQLEKSRLLSDRFSAERPKGSFSTLEIQRTEQGDSAMYLCASSLGSGGGGYTFGSGTRLTVV.

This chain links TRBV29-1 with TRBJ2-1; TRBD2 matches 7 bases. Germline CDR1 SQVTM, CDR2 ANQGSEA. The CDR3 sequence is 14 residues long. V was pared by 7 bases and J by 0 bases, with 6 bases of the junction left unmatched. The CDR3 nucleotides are TGCAGCGGGAGCGGGGTCCCCTCCTACAATGAGCAGTTCTTC. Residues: CSGSGVPSYNEQFF.

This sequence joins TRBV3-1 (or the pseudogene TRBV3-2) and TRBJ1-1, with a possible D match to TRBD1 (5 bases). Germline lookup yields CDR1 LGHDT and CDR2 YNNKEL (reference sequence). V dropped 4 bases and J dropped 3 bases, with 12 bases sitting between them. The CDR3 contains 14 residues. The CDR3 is CASSPWGTDTEAFF. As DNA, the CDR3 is TGTGCCAGCAGCCCCTGGGGCACCGACACTGAAGCTTTCTTT.

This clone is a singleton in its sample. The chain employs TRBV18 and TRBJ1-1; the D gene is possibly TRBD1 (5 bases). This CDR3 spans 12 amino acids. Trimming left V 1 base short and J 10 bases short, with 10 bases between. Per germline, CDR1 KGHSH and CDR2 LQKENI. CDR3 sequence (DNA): TGTGCCAGCTCACCACGGGTCCAGGGAGCTTTCTTT. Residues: CASSPRVQGAFF.

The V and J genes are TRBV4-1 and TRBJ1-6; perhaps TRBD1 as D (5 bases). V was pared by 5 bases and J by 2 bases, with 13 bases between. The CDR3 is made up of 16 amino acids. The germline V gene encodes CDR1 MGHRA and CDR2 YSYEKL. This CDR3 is CASSKGQGAYNSPLHF. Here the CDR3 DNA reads TGCGCCAGCAGCAAGGGGCAGGGCGCCTATAATTCACCCCTCCACTTT.

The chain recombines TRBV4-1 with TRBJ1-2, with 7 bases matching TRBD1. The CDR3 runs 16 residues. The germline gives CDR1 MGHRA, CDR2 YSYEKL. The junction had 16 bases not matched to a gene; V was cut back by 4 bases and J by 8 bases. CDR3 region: CASSPTGLTGTGGYTF. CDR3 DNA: TGCGCCAGCAGCCCCACAGGACTGACAGGGACGGGAGGCTACACCTTC.

The CDR3 DNA sequence: TGTGCCAGCAGCACGGCAGGGGGCGGGGATACGCAGTATTTT. Its translation: CASSTAGGGDTQYF. This chain links TRBV28 with TRBJ2-3, with 8 bases that match TRBD1. V shed 6 bases and J 6 bases; nucleotides not matched to a gene: 8. Germline assignment: CDR1 MDHEN and CDR2 SYDVKM. CDR3 length: 14 amino acids.

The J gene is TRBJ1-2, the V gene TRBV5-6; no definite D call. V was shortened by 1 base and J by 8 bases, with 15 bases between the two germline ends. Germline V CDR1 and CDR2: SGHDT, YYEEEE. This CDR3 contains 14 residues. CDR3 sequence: CASSLYRVVQGYTF. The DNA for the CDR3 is TGTGCCAGCAGCTTGTATCGCGTGGTCCAAGGCTACACCTTC.

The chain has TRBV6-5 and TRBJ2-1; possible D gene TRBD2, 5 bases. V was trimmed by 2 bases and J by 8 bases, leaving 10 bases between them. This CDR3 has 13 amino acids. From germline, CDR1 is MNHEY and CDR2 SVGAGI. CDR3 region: CASSYGPRDEQFF. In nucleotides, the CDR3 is TGTGCCAGCAGTTACGGTCCGCGGGATGAGCAGTTCTTC.

This chain's CDR3 is CASSEGQRDMETQYF. The CDR3 coding sequence is TGTGCCAGCAGTGAGGGCCAGAGGGATATGGAGACCCAGTACTTC. This chain uses TRBV25-1 with TRBJ2-5; TRBD2 is a possible D gene (5 bases). Trimming took 3 bases from V and 5 from J, leaving 16 bases between them. CDR1 and CDR2 (germline): MGHDK, SYGVNS. This CDR3 is built from 15 residues.

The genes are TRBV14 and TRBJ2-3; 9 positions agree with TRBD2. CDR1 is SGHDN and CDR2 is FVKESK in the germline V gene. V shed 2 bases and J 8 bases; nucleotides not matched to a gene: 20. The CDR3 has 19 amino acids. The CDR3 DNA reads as TGTGCCAGCAGCCAATTCAGGACAGGTCTTTTAGCGGGGGAAGGTACGCAGTATTTT. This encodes CASSQFRTGLLAGEGTQYF.

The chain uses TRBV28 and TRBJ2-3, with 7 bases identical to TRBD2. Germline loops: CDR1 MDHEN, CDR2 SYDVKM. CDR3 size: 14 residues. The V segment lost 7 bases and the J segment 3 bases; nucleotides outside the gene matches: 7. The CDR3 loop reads CASMGGDRTDTQYF. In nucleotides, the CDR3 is TGTGCCAGCATGGGGGGGGACCGGACAGATACGCAGTATTTT.

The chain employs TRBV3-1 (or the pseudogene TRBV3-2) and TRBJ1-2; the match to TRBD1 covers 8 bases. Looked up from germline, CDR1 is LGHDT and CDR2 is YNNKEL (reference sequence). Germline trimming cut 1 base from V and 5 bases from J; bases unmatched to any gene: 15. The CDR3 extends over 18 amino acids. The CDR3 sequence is CASSQGQWTGPARYGYTF. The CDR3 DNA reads TGTGCCAGCAGCCAAGGCCAATGGACAGGGCCCGCTAGGTATGGCTACACCTTC.

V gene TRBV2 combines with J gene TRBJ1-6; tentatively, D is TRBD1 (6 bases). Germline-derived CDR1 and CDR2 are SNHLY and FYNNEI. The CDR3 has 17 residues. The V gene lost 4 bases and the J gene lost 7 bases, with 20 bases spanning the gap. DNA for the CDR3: TGTGCCAGCAGTGGCCCCCTGAGGACAGCGAGCAATTCACCCCTCCACTTT. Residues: CASSGPLRTASNSPLHF.